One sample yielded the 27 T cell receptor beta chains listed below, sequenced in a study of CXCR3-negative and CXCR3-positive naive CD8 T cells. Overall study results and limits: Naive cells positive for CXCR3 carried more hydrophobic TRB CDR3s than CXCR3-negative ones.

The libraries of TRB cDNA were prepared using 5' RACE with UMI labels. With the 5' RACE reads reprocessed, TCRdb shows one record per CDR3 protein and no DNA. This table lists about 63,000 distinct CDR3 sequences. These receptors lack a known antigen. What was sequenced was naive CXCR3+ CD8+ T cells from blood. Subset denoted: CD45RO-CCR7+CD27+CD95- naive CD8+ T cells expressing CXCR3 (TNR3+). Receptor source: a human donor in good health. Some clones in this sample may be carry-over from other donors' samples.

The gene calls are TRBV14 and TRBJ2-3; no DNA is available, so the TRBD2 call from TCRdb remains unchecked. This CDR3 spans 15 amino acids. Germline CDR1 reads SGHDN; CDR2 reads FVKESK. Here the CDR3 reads CASSGTSGSGDTQYF.

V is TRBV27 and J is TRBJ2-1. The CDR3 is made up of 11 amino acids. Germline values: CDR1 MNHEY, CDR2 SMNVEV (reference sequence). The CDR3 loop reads CASSTYNEQFF.

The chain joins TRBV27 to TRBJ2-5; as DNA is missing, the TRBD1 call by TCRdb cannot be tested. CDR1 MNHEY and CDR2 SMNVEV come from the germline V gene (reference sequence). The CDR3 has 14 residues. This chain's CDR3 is CASYPIDRQETQYF.

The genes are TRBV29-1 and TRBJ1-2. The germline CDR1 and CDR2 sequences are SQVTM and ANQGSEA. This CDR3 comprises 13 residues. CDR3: CSVEVWGTYGYTF.

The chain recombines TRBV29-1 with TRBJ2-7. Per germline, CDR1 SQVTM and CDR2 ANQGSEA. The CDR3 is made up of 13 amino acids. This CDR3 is CSVLPTSSYEQYF.

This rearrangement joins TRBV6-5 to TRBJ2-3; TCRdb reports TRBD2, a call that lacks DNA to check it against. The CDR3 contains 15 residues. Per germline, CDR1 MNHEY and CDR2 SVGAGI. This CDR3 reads CASSPGGRVTDTQYF.

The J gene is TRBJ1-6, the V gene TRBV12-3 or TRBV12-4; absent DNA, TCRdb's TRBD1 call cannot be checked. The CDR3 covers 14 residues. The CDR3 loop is CASRLGLRGPPLHF.

The CDR3 sequence is CASSIQGPLAGGTYEQYF. The chain links TRBV4-1 to TRBJ2-7; TCRdb's D gene call, TRBD2, goes unchecked for lack of DNA. Germline CDR1 reads MGHRA; CDR2 reads YSYEKL. The CDR3 totals 18 residues.

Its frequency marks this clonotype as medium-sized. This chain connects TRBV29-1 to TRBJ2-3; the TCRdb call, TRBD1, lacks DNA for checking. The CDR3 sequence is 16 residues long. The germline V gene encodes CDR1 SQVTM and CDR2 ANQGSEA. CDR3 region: CSVGRGQGNYTDTQYF.

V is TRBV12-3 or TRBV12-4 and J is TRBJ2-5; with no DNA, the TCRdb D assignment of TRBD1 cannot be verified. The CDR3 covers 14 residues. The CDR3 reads CASSLAGGRETQYF.

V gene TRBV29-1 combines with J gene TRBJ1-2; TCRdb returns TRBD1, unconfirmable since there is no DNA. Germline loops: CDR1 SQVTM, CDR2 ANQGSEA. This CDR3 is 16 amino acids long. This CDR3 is CSVEESAGETGYGYTF.

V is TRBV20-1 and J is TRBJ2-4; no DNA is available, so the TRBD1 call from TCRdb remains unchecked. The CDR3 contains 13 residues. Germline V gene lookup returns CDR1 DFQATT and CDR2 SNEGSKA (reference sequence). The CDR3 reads CSASGQGGYIQYF.

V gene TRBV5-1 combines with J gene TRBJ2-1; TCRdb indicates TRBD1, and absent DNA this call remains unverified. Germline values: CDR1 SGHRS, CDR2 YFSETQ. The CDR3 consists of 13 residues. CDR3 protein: CASSAGAYNEQFF.

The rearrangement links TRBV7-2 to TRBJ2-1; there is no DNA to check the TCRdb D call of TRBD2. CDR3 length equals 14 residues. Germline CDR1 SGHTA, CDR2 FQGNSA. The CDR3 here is CASSLELAGSEQFF.

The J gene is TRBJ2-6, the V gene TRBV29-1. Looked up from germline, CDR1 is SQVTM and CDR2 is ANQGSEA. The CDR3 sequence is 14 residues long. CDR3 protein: CSVITISGANVLTF.

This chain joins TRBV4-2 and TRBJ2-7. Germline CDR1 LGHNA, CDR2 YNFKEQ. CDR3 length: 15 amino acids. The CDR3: CASSPSPTGDYEQYF.

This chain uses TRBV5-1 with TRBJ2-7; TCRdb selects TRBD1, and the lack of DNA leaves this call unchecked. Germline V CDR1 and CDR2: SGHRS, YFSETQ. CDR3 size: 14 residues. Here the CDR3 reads CASSPRQAAYEQYF.

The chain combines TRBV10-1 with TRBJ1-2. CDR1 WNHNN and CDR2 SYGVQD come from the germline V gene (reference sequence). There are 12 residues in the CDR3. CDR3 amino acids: CASSPSKGGYTF.

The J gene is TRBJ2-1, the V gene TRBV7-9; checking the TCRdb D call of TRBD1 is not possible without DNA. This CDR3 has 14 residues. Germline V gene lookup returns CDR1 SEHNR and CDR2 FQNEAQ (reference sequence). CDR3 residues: CASTDRGFDNEQFF.

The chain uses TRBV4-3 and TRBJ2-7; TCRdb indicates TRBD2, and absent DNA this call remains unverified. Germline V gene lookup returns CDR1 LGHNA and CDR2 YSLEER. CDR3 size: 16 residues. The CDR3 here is CASSQYVAVGGYEQYF.

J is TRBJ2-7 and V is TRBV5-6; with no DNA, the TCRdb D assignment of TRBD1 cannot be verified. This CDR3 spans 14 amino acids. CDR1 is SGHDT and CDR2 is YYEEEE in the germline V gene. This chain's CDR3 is CASSTGTSSYEQYF. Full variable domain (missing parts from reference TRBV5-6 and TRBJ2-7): DAGVTQSPTHLIKTRGQQVTLRCSPKSGHDTVSWYQQALGQGPQFIFQYYEEEERQRGNFPDRFSGHQFPNYSSELNVNALLLGDSALYLCASSTGTSSYEQYFGPGTRLTVT.

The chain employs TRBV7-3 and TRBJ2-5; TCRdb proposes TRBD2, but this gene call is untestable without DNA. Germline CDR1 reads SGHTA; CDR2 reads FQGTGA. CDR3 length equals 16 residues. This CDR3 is CASSTGLAGGQETQYF.

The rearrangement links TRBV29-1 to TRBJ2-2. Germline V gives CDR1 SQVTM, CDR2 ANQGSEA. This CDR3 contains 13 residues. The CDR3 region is CSVVDPNTGELFF.

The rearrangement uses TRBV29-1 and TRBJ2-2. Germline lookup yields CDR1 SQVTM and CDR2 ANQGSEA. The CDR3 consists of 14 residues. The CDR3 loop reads CSVAGLGNTGELFF.

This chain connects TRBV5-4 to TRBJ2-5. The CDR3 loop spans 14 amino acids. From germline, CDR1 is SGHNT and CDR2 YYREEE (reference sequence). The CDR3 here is CASSFRQPKETQYF. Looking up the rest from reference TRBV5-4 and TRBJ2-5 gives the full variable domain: ETGVTQSPTHLIKTRGQQVTLRCSSQSGHNTVSWYQQALGQGPQFIFQYYREEENGRGNFPPRFSGLQFPNYSSELNVNALELDDSALYLCASSFRQPKETQYFGPGTRLLVL.

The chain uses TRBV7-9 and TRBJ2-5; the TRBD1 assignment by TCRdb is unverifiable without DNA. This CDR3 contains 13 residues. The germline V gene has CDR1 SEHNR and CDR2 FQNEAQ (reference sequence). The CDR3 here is CASSVRGQETQYF.

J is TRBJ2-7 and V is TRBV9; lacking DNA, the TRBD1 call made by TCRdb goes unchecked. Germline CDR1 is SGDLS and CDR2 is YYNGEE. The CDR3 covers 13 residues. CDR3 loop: CASSVNRGGEQYF.